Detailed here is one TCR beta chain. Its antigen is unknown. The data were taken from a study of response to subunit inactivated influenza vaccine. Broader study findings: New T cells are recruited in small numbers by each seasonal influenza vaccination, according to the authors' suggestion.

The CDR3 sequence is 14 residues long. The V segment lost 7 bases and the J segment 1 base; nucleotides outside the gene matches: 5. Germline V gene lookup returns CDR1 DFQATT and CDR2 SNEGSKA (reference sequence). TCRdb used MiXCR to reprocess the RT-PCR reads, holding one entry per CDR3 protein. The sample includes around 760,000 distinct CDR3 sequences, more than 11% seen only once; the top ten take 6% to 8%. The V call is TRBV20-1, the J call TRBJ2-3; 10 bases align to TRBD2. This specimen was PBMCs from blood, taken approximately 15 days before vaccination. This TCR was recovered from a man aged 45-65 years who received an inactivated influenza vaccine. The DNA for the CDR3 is TGCAGTGACCTCGGGACTAGCGGCACAGATACGCAGTATTTT. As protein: CSDLGTSGTDTQYF.